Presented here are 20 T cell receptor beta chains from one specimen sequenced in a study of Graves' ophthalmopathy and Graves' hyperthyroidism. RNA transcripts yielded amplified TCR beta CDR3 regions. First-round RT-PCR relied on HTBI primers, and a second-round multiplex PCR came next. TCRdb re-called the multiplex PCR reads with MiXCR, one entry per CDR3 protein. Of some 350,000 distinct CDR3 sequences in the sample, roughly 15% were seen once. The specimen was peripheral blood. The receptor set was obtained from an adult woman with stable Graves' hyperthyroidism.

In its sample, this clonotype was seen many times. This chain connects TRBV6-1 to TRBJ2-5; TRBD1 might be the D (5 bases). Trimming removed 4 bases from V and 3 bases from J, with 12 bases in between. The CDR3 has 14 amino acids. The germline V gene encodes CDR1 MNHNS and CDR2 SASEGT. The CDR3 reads CASSGRQWEETQYF. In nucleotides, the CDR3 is TGTGCCAGCAGTGGCAGACAGTGGGAAGAGACCCAGTACTTC.

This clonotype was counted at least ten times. The DNA for the CDR3 is TGCAGCGTTGGGTTAGGTCCTTACGAGCAGTACTTC. Translation gives CSVGLGPYEQYF. The gene calls are TRBV29-1 and TRBJ2-7; D gene uncertain. Germline V gene sequence: CDR1 SQVTM, CDR2 ANQGSEA. The CDR3 spans 12 residues. The V end lost 4 bases, the J end lost 4 bases, and 11 bases lay between the germline ends.

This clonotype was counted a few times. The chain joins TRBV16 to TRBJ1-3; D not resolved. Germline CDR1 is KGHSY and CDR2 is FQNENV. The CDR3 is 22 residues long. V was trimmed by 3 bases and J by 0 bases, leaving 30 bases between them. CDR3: CASSHLNFGPIRRRISGNTIYF. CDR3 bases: TGTGCCAGCAGCCATTTGAATTTTGGCCCCATTAGACGCCGGATCTCTGGAAACACCATATATTTT.

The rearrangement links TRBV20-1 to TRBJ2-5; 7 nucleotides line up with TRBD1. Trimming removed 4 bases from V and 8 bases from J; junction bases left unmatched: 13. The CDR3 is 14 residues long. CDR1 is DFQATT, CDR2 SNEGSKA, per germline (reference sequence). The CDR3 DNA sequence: TGCAGTGCTAACCTACAGGGGCCCACTGGCACCCAGTACTTC. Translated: CSANLQGPTGTQYF.

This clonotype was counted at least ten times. The CDR3 DNA sequence: TGTGCCAGCAGTAACAGGTTCTTGCAGTACTTC. Its protein is CASSNRFLQYF. The V and J genes are TRBV12-3 or TRBV12-4 and TRBJ2-7, with D possibly matching TRBD1 (5 bases). CDR3 size: 11 residues. Deletions cut 5 bases from V and 9 bases from J, with 11 bases between.

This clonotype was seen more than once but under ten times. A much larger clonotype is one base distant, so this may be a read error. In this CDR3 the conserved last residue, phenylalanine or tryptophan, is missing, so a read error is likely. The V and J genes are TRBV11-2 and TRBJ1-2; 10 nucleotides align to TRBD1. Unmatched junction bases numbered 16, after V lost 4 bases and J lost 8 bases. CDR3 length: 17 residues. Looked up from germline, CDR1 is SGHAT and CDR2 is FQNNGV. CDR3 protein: CASSSPASRQGAGGYTV. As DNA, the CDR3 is TGTGCCAGCAGCTCCCCAGCAAGCAGACAGGGGGCAGGGGGCTACACCGTC.

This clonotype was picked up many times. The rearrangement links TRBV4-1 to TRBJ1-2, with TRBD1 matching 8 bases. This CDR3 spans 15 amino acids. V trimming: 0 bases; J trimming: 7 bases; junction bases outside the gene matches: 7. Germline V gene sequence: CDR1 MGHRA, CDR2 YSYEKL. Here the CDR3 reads CASSQDLARGLGYTF. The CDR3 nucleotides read TGCGCCAGCAGCCAAGATCTGGCCAGGGGGCTTGGCTACACCTTC.

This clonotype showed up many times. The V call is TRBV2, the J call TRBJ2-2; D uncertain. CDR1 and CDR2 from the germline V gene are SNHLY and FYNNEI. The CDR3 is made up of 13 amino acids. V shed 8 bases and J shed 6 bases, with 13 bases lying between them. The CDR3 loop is CASGSTISGELFF. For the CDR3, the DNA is TGTGCCAGCGGATCGACAATTTCCGGGGAGCTGTTTTTT.

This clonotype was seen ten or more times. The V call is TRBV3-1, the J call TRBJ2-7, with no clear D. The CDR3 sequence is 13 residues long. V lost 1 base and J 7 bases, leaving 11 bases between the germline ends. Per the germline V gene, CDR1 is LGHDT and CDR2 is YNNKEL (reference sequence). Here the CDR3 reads CASSQVKGGEQYF. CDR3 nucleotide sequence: TGTGCCAGCAGCCAAGTCAAGGGTGGGGAGCAGTACTTC.

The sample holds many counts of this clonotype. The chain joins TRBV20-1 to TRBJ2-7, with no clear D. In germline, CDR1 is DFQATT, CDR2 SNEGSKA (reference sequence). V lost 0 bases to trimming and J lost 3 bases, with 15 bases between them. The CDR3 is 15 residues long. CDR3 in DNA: TGCAGTGCTAGAGATCCCTTGGCGATACTCTACGAGCAGTACTTC. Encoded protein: CSARDPLAILYEQYF.

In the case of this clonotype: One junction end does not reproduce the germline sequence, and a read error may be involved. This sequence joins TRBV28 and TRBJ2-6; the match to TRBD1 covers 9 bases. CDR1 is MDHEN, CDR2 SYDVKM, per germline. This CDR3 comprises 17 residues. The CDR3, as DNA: TGTGCCAGCAGTTCCGGGACAGGGCCCTCTTGGGCCAACGTCCTGACTTTC. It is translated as CASSSGTGPSWANVLTF.

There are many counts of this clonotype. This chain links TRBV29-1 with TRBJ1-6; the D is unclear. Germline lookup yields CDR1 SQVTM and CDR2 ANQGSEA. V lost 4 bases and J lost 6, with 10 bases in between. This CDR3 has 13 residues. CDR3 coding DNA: TGCAGCGTTGCGGCAGGACTTAATTCACCCCTCCACTTT. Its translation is CSVAAGLNSPLHF.

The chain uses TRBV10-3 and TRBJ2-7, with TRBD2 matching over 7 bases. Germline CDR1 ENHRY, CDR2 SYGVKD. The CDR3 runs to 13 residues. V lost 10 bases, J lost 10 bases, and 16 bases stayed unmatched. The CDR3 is CATTGGRSVDQYF. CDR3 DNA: TGTGCCACCACGGGGGGTCGGTCGGTCGATCAGTACTTC.

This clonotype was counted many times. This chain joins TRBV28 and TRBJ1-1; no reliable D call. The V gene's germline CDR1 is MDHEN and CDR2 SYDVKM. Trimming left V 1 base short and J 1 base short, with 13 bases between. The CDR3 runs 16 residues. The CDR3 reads CASSLFASVTNTEAFF. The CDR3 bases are TGTGCCAGCAGTTTATTTGCTTCGGTCACGAACACTGAAGCTTTCTTT.

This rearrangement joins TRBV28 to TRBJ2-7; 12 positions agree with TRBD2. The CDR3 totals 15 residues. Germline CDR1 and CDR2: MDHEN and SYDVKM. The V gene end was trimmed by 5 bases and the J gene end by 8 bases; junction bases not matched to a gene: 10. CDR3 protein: CASSGGLAGFVKQYF. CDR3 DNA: TGTGCCAGCAGTGGAGGACTAGCGGGATTCGTTAAGCAGTACTTC.

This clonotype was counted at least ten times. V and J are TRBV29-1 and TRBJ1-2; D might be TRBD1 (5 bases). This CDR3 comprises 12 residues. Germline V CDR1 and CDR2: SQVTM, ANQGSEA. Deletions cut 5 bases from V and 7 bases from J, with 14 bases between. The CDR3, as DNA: TGCAGCGTTAAGAAAGGGGTTGCTGGCTACACCTTC. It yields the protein CSVKKGVAGYTF. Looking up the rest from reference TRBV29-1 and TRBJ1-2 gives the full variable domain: SAVISQKPSRDICQRGTSLTIQCQVDSQVTMMFWYRQQPGQSLTLIATANQGSEATYESGFVIDKFPISRPNLTFSTLTVSNMSPEDSSIYLCSVKKGVAGYTFGSGTRLTVV.

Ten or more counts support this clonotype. The CDR3 coding sequence is TGTGCCAGCTCACCGCCGGGACCAGGGGATCGGACTGAAGCTTTCTTT. Residues: CASSPPGPGDRTEAFF. The chain carries TRBV18 and TRBJ1-1; possibly TRBD1 for D (6 bases). This CDR3 spans 16 amino acids. Trimming took off 3 bases at V and 5 bases at J, with 19 bases between the two ends. CDR1 KGHSH and CDR2 LQKENI come from the germline V gene.

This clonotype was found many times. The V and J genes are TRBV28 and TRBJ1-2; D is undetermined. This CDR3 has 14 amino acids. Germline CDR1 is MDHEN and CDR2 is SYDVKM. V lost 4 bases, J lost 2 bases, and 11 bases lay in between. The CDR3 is CASSYGKTNYGYTF. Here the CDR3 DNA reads TGTGCCAGCAGTTATGGGAAAACCAACTATGGCTACACCTTC.

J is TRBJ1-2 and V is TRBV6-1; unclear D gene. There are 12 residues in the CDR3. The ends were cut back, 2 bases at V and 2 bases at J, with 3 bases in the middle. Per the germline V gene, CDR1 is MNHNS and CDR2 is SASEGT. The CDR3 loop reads CASSEKNYGYTF. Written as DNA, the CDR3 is TGTGCCAGCAGTGAAAAGAACTATGGCTACACCTTC.

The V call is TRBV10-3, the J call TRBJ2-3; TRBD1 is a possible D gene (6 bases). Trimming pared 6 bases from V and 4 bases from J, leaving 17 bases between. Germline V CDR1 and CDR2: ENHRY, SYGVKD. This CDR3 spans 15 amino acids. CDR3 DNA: TGTGCCATCAGCCGGACAGAGGGGACCGCAGATACGCAGTATTTT. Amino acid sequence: CAISRTEGTADTQYF.